The rows below give T cell receptor beta chains drawn from one sample of a study of cytomegalovirus exposure and HLA in healthy donors. Profiling relied on immunoSEQ multiplex PCR, and the TCRdb table lists in-frame clones only, not all of them. The top ten clones hold around 4% of a sample with about 190,000 clones, over 70% of them seen once. The source material was PBMCs. These receptors all come from a man aged 45-60 years in good health and CMV-seronegative. Each CDR3 is given with its conserved first and last residue. Part of the rows lack a size; the others show once, few, many or a class for expanded clones.

- | TRBJ2-5 | TRBV6-5 | CASSSRERETQYF
- | TRBJ2-3 | TRBV4-3 | CASSLQGADTQYF
- | TRBJ2-1 | TRBV9 | CASSPTSGNNEQFF
- | TRBJ2-3 | TRBV7-8 | CASSPGLQDTQYF
- | TRBJ1-1 | TRBV27 | CASSLRQGPNTEAFF
- | TRBJ2-1 | TRBV11-3 | CASSFTGSGSEQFF
- | TRBJ1-1 | TRBV5-1 | CASSKGGSGTEAFF
few | TRBJ1-2 | TRBV25-1 | CASSIQGRNYGYTF
- | TRBJ1-1 | TRBV7-9 | CSSSSSRGVDTEAFF
- | TRBJ1-1 | TRBV29-1 | CSVSDRNTEAFF
- | TRBJ1-5 | TRBV18 | CASSPPAGEPQHF
- | TRBJ1-2 | TRBV29-1 | CSVEDVRRGYGYTF
- | TRBJ1-2 | TRBV4-1 | CASSADLTNYGYTF
once | TRBJ2-2 | TRBV5-1 | CASSMTSGGNTGELFF
- | TRBJ2-4 | TRBV7-9 | CASSSSSQGGNIQYF
- | TRBJ2-7 | TRBV6-1 | CASSPQGDEQYF
once | TRBJ2-7 | TRBV29-1 | CSVEGDRGPNEQYF
once | TRBJ2-1 | TRBV11-2 | CASSFAGLALGANEQFF
- | TRBJ1-1 | TRBV6-4 | CASSEFYGNTEAFF
- | TRBJ2-2 | TRBV4-1 | CASSQGQGAGELFF
- | TRBJ1-5 | TRBV6-1 | CASRPRGNSNQPQHF
- | TRBJ1-2 | TRBV11-3 | CASSPDGSYGYTF
- | TRBJ1-1 | TRBV6-5 | CASRTRQGMSTEAFF
- | - | TRBV19 | CASRRGQSISYEQYF
- | TRBJ2-5 | TRBV25-1 | CASSDINSRTGDQETQYF
- | TRBJ1-4 | TRBV25-1 | CASSANNAEKLFF
- | TRBJ2-1 | TRBV18 | CASSPPSGNEQFF
- | TRBJ1-6 | TRBV11-2 | CASSLEGGRNNSPLHF
once | TRBJ2-7 | TRBV7-9 | CASSLGGGAPSYEQYF
- | TRBJ1-1 | TRBV19 | CASSIDRVAGEAFF
- | TRBJ2-7 | TRBV27 | CASSSTGSSSYEQYF
- | TRBJ1-1 | TRBV7-2 | CASSPTSRGDTEAFF
- | TRBJ1-2 | TRBV27 | CASSLSGAPWGYTF
few | TRBJ2-2 | TRBV7-9 | CASSRTGELFF
- | TRBJ2-1 | TRBV6-6 | CASSRFGLAGHNEQFF
once | TRBJ1-6 | TRBV27 | CASSKLAGSLHF
once | TRBJ1-4 | TRBV6-1 | CASSLRGTGDEKLFF
- | TRBJ2-7 | TRBV9 | CASSTGTGGLYEQYF
- | TRBJ2-3 | TRBV5-6 | CASSFPPRDTQYF
- | TRBJ2-7 | TRBV2 | CASGYLRGSYEQYF
- | TRBJ2-2 | TRBV18 | CASSPSAITANTGELFF
- | TRBJ2-7 | TRBV11-2 | CASSLDPGSYEQYF
- | TRBJ2-7 | TRBV10-1 | CASSESGRPYEQYF
- | - | TRBV6-5 | CASSSTGTGGSEQYF
- | TRBJ2-3 | TRBV9 | CASSVEAGGPQYF
- | TRBJ1-2 | TRBV7-2 | CASSPGVDGYTF
- | TRBJ1-2 | TRBV27 | CASTQTGAYGYTF
- | TRBJ2-7 | TRBV10-3 | CAIRALVNSYEQYF
- | TRBJ2-3 | TRBV5-6 | CASSLGGQGATDTQYF
- | TRBJ2-1 | TRBV6-5 | CASSYSIAYNEQFF
- | TRBJ2-3 | TRBV7-9 | CASSLVVGASTDTQYF
- | TRBJ1-1 | TRBV7-2 | CASSSNSEAFF
- | TRBJ2-1 | TRBV6-6 | CASSYPVSYNEQFF